The entry that follows covers one T cell receptor beta chain sequence. Its matching antigen is unknown. The source of the sample is a study of cytomegalovirus exposure and HLA in healthy donors. Study-level background: From approximately 170 million T cells, an earlier analysis saw roughly 120 million unique TCR beta sequences.

Study results and limitations: In a later analysis, TCR association rates varied by HLA locus: DRB1 most, HLA-C fewest.

PCR was performed using 60 Vbeta and 13 Jbeta primers. Measured with immunoSEQ multiplex PCR; TCRdb has only the in-frame clones, and not every one. The sample includes about 170,000 clones, under 80% seen only once; the top ten take roughly 2.9%. Unmatched junction bases numbered 2, after V lost 4 bases and J lost 0 bases. Germline V gene sequence: CDR1 MNHNS, CDR2 SASEGT. There are 15 residues in the CDR3. The donors were healthy bone marrow donors. The chain uses TRBV6-1 and TRBJ2-4; TRBD1 agrees at 8 bases. The specimen was PBMCs. The source of this sequence is a man aged 35-49 years in good health and CMV-seronegative. The DNA for the CDR3 is TGTGCCAGCAGTGGACAGGGGAGAGCCAAAAACATTCAGTACTTC. It codes for CASSGQGRAKNIQYF.